This T cell receptor beta chain originates from a study of OX40 agonist ivuxolimab in advanced cancers. Using immunoSEQ multiplex PCR, the repertoire was profiled, and TCRdb retains in-frame clones only, with some absent. The profile covers under 100,000 clones, with nearly 90% appearing a single time and 0.72% taken by the ten largest. V was pared by 6 bases and J by 5 bases, with 11 bases between. This CDR3 region has 13 residues. Germline CDR1 and CDR2: MNHEY and SMNVEV (reference sequence). The V gene is TRBV27, the J gene TRBJ2-1; D is unclear. The sequences come from CD4+ or CD8+ T cells sorted from blood, collected in a trial of the OX40 agonist ivuxolimab. The sequence derives from an adult with an advanced solid tumor such as melanoma, head and neck, liver or kidney cancer. CDR3: CASSPFADNEQFF. As DNA, the CDR3 is TGTGCCAGCAGCCCCTTTGCGGACAATGAGCAGTTCTTC.